This is a list of T cell receptor beta chains from one sample in a study of blood T cell repertoires in COVID-19. TCRdb's copy holds only in-frame clones and misses some; the assay was immunoSEQ multiplex PCR. The data contain under 200,000 clones, around 84% of them singletons. The sequencing sample was made of peripheral blood. The receptor source for this set is an older woman with COVID-19, enrolled during active disease. The CDR3 runs from the conserved cysteine through the conserved F or W.

v_gene: TRBV9
CDR3aa: CASSVEAGGYTGELFF

v_gene: TRBV27
CDR3aa: CASSFTLAGDSGELFF

v_gene: TRBV28
CDR3aa: CASSELISQPQHF

v_gene: TRBV19
CDR3aa: CASSPEGQGLSGANVLTF

v_gene: TRBV5-1
CDR3aa: CASSRETGTGGGGYTF

v_gene: TRBV30
CDR3aa: CAWSTGQGSRPQHF

v_gene: TRBV18
CDR3aa: CASSPLVGVPGRDSHEKLFF

v_gene: TRBV6-4
CDR3aa: CASSVQPGSNTEAFF

v_gene: TRBV19
CDR3aa: CASSITMQGLQETQYF

v_gene: TRBV7-9
CDR3aa: CASSLQTGVSSGANVLTF

v_gene: TRBV11-2
CDR3aa: CASSRTIEQFF

v_gene: TRBV5-4
CDR3aa: CASKGANTGELFF

v_gene: TRBV29-1
CDR3aa: CSVDTGELFF

v_gene: TRBV9
CDR3aa: CASSPRGDEQPQHF

v_gene: TRBV6-4
CDR3aa: CASSEQSPPDTQYF

v_gene: TRBV7-2
CDR3aa: CASSLEGAYGYTF

v_gene: TRBV6-1
CDR3aa: CASSEPRDNISPLHF

v_gene: TRBV19
CDR3aa: CASSTFRFYEQYF

v_gene: TRBV30
CDR3aa: CAWSTLVAGNQPQHF

v_gene: TRBV12-3/TRBV12-4
CDR3aa: CASSLSYEQFF

v_gene: TRBV6-5
CDR3aa: CASSRELNTEAFF

v_gene: TRBV19
CDR3aa: CASSIGRTSGSIDEQFF

v_gene: TRBV12-3/TRBV12-4
CDR3aa: CASSAYPSEQYF

v_gene: TRBV20-1
CDR3aa: CSASTGLAGLNEQFF

v_gene: TRBV14
CDR3aa: CASSQGLDTEAFF

v_gene: TRBV7-9
CDR3aa: CASSLMDRTEQYF

v_gene: TRBV9
CDR3aa: CASSINFGGPDTQYF

v_gene: TRBV4-1
CDR3aa: CASSQAGTRVYEQFF

v_gene: TRBV6-5
CDR3aa: CASIKGGFEGYTF

v_gene: TRBV11-2
CDR3aa: CASSLVGGGQGTGTQYF

v_gene: TRBV20-1
CDR3aa: CSASFQSPSSTDTQYF

v_gene: TRBV10-1
CDR3aa: CASYFRDRALDSDTQYF

v_gene: TRBV28
CDR3aa: CASSRREGAGEKLFF

v_gene: TRBV5-1
CDR3aa: CASSLEPTGDGEAFF

v_gene: TRBV7-9
CDR3aa: CASSPQDSLDGYTF

v_gene: TRBV5-1
CDR3aa: CASEVQGGDGYTF

v_gene: TRBV20-1
CDR3aa: CSASLPGQLHGELFF

v_gene: TRBV11-3
CDR3aa: CASSVQGAANTGELFF

v_gene: TRBV12-3/TRBV12-4
CDR3aa: CASSTDRGIRYTF

v_gene: TRBV19
CDR3aa: CASSLFTGSGTEAFF

v_gene: TRBV5-8
CDR3aa: CASSLETVGNSPLHF

v_gene: TRBV28
CDR3aa: CASSLNYPGANVLTF

v_gene: TRBV28
CDR3aa: CASSSNYRGTEAFF

v_gene: TRBV2
CDR3aa: CASSEYKGVVGNQPQHF

v_gene: TRBV2
CDR3aa: CASSEAGQSRGYTF

v_gene: TRBV19
CDR3aa: CASSRTGGVETQYF

v_gene: TRBV11-2
CDR3aa: CASGRLAGSDEQFF

v_gene: TRBV6-5
CDR3aa: CASSYSYNYGYTF

v_gene: TRBV11-3
CDR3aa: CASSLKGQGYNEQFF

v_gene: TRBV3-1/TRBV3-2
CDR3aa: CASSYQGNTIYF

v_gene: TRBV28
CDR3aa: CASSLTGSGYTF

v_gene: TRBV7-9
CDR3aa: CASSVGTMNNEQFF

v_gene: TRBV5-1
CDR3aa: CASSPGQSELEQYF